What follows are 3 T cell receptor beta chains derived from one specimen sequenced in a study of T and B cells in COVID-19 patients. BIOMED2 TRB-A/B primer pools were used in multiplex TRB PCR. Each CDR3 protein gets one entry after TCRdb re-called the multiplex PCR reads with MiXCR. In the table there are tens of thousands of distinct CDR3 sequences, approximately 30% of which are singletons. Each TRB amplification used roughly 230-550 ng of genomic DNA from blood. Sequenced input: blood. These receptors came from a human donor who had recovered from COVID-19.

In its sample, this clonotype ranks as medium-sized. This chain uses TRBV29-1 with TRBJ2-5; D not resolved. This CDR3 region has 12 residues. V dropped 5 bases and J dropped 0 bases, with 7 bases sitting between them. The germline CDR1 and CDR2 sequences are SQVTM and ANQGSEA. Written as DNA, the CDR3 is TGCAGCGTTAGTCGGGACCAAGAGACCCAGTACTTC. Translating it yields CSVSRDQETQYF.

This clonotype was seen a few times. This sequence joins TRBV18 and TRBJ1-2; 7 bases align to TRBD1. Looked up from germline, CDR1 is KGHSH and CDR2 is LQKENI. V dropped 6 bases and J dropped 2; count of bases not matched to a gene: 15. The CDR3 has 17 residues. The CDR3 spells CASSQGLRQGDNYGYTF. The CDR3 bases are TGTGCCAGCTCGCAGGGATTAAGACAGGGTGACAACTATGGCTACACCTTC.

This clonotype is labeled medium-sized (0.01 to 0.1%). CDR3 protein: CSARTTLYEQYF. The CDR3 DNA reads TGCAGCGCTCGGACCACTCTCTACGAGCAGTACTTC. This chain uses TRBV29-1 with TRBJ2-7; D is undetermined. Germline CDR1 reads SQVTM; CDR2 reads ANQGSEA. This CDR3 spans 12 amino acids. V was pared by 7 bases and J by 3 bases, with 13 bases between.